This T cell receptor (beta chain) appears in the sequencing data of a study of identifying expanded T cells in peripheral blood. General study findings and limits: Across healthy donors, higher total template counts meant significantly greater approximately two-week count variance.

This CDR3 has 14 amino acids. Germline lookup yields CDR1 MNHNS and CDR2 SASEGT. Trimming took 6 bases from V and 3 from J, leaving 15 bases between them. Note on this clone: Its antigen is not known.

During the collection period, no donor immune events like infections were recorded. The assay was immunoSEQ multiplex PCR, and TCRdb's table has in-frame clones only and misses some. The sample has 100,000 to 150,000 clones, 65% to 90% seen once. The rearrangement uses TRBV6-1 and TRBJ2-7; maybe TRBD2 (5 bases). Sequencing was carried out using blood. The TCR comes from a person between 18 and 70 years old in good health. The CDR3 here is CASRSGPNRYEQYF. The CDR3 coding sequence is TGTGCCAGCAGGAGCGGACCGAACCGCTACGAGCAGTACTTC.